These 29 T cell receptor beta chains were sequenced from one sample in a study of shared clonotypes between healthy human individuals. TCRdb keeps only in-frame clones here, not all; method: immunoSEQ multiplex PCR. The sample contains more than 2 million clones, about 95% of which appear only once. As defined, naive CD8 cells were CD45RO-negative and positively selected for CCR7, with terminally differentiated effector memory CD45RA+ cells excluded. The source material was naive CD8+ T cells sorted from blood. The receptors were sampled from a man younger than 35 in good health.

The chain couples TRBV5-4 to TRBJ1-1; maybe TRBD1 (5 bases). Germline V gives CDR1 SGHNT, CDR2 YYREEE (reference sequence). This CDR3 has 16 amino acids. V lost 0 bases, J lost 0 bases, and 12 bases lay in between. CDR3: CASSLGRGTMNTEAFF. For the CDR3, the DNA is TGTGCCAGCAGCTTGGGTCGAGGGACCATGAACACTGAAGCTTTCTTT.

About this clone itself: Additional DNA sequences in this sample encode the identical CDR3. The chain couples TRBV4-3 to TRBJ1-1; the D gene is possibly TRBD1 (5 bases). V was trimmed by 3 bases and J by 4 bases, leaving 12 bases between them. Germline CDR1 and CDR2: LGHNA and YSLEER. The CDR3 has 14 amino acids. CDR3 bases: TGCGCCAGCAGCCAGGTCGAAGGGACCACTGAAGCTTTCTTT. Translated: CASSQVEGTTEAFF.

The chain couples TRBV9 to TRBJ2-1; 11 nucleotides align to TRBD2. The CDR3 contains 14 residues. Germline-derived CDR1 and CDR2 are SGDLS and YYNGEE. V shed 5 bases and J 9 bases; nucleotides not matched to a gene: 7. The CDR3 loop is CASRLAGEYGEQFF. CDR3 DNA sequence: TGTGCCAGCAGACTAGCGGGAGAGTACGGTGAGCAGTTCTTC.

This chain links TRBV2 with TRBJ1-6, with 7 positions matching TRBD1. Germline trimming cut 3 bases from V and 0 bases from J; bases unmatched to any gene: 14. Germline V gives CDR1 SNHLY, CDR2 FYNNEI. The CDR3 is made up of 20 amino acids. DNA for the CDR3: TGTGCCAGCAGTGACGGGTTCGTTGACAGGGTTCCCTCCTATAATTCACCCCTCCACTTT. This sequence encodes CASSDGFVDRVPSYNSPLHF.

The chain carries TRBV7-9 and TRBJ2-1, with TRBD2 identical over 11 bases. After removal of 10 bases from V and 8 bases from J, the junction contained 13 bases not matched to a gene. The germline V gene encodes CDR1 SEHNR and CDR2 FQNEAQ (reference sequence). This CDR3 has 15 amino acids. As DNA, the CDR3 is TGTGCCACTTCGCTTCTAGCGGGAGGAACAGATGAGCAGTTCTTC. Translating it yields CATSLLAGGTDEQFF. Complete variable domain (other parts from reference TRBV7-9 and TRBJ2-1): DTGVSQNPRHKITKRGQNVTFRCDPISEHNRLYWYRQTLGQGPEFLTYFQNEAQLEKSRLLSDRFSAERPKGSFSTLEIQRTEQGDSAMYLCATSLLAGGTDEQFFGPGTRLTVL.

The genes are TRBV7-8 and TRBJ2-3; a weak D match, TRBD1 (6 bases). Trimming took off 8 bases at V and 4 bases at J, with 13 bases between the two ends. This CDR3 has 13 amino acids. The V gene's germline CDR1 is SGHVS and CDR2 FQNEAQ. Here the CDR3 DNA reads TGTGCCAGCTCCTCCTCAGGGGCAGATACGCAGTATTTT. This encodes CASSSSGADTQYF.

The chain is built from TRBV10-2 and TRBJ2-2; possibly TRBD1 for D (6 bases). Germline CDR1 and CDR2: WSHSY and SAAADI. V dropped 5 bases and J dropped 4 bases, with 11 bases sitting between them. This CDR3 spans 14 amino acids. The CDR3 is CASSYGTTTGELFF. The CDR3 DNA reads TGCGCCAGCAGTTACGGGACAACCACCGGGGAGCTGTTTTTT.

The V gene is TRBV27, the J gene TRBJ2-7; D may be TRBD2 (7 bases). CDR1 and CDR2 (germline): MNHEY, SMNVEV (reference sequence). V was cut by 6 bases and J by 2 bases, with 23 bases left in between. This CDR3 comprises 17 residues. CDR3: CASRRVYGGGPAYEQYF. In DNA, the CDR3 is TGTGCCAGCAGGCGGGTTTACGGCGGGGGCCCTGCCTACGAGCAGTACTTC.

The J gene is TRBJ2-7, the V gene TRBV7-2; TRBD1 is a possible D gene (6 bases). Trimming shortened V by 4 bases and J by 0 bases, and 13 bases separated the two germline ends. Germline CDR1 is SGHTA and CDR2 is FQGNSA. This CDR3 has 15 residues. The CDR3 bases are TGTGCCAGCAGCTACCCCGGGACACCCTCCTACGAGCAGTACTTC. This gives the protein CASSYPGTPSYEQYF.

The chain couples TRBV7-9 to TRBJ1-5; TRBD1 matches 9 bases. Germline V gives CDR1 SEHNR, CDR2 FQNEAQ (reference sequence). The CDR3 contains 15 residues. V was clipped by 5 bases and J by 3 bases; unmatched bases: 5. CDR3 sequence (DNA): TGTGCCAGCAGCAAGGGACAGGGTTTCAATCAGCCCCAGCATTTT. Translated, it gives CASSKGQGFNQPQHF.

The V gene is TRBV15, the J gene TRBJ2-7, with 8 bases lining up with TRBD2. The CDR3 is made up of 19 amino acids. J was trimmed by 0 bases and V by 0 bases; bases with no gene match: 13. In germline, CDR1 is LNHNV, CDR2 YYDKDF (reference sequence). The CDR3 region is CATSRDRLTPGGPSYEQYF. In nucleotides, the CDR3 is TGTGCCACCAGCAGAGACCGCCTCACCCCGGGAGGGCCCTCCTACGAGCAGTACTTC.

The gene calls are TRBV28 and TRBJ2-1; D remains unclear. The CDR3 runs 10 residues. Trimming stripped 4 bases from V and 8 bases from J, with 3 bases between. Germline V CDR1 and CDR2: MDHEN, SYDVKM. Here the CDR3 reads CASSSYEQFF. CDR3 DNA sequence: TGTGCCAGCAGTTCTTATGAGCAGTTCTTC.

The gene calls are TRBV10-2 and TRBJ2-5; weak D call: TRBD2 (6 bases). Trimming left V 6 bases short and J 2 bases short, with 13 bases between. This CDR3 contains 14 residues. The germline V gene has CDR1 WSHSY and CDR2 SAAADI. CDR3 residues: CASRGLSGQETQYF. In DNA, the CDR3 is TGCGCCAGCAGGGGACTGAGCGGGCAAGAGACCCAGTACTTC.

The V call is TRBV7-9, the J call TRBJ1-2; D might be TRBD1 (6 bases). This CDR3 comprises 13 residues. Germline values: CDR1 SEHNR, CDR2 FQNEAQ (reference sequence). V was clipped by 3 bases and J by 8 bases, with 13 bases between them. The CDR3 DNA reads TGTGCCAGCAGCTTCACGGGGGGCCCCGGCTACACCTTC. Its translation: CASSFTGGPGYTF.

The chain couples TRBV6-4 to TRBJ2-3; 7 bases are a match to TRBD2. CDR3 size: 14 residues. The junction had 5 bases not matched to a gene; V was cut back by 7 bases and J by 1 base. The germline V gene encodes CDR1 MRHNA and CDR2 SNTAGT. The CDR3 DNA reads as TGTGCCAGCAACACTAGCGACCGCACAGATACGCAGTATTTT. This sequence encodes CASNTSDRTDTQYF.

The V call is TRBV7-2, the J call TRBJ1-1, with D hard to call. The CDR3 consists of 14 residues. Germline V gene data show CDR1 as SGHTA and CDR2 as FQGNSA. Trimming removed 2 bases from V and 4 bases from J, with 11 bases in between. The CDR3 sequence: CASSLRALITEAFF. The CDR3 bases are TGTGCCAGCAGCTTACGTGCCTTGATCACTGAAGCTTTCTTT. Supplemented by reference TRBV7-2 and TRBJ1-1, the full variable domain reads GAGVSQSPSNKVTEKGKDVELRCDPISGHTALYWYRQSLGQGLEFLIYFQGNSAPDKSGLPSDRFSAERTGGSVSTLTIQRTQQEDSAVYLCASSLRALITEAFFGQGTRLTVV.

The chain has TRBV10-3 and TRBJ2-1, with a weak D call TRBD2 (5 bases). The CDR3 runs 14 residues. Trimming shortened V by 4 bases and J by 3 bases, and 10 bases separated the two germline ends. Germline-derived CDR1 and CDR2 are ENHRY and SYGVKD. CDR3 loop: CAISGLSGYNEQFF. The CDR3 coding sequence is TGTGCCATCAGTGGACTCAGCGGCTACAATGAGCAGTTCTTC.

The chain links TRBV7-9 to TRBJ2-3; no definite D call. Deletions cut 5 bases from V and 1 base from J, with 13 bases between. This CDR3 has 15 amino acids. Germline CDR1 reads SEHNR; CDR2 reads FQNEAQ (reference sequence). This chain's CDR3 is CASSPFGPGTDTQYF. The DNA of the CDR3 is TGTGCCAGCAGCCCCTTTGGGCCGGGCACAGATACGCAGTATTTT.

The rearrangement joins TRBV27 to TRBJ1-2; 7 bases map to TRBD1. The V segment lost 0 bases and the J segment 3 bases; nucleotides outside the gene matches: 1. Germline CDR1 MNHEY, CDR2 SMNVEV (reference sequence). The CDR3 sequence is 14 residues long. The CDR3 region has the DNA TGTGCCAGCAGTTTATCAGGACAGGACTATGGCTACACCTTC. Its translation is CASSLSGQDYGYTF.

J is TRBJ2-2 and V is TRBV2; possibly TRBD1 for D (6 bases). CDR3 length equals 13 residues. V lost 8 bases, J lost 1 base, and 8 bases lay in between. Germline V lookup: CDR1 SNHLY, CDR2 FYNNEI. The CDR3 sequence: CASRGQNTGELFF. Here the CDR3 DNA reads TGTGCCAGCCGGGGACAGAACACCGGGGAGCTGTTTTTT.

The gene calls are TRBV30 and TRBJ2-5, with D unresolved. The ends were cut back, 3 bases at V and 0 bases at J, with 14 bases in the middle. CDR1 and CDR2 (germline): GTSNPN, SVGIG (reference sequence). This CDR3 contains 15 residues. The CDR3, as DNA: TGTGCCTGGAGCGTTCCTCGAAGGTACCAAGAGACCCAGTACTTC. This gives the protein CAWSVPRRYQETQYF.

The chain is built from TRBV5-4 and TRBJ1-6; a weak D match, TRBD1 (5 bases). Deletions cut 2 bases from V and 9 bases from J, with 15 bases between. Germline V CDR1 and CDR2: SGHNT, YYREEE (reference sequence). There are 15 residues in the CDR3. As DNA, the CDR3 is TGTGCCAGCAGCTTTTACGAGGGTGGGGGTTCACCCCTCCACTTT. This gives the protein CASSFYEGGGSPLHF.

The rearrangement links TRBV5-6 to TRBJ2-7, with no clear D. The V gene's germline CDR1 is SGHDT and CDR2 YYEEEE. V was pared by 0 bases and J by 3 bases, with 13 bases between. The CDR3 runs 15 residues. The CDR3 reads CASSLEGVLFYEQYF. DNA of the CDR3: TGTGCCAGCAGCTTGGAGGGTGTCCTTTTCTACGAGCAGTACTTC. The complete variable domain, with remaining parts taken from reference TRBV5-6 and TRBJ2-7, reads DAGVTQSPTHLIKTRGQQVTLRCSPKSGHDTVSWYQQALGQGPQFIFQYYEEEERQRGNFPDRFSGHQFPNYSSELNVNALLLGDSALYLCASSLEGVLFYEQYFGPGTRLTVT.

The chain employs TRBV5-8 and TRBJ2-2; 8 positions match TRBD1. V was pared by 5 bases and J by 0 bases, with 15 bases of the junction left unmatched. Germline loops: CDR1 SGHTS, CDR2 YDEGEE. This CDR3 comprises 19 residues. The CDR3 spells CASRHRGIGRGPNTGELFF. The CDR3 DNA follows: TGTGCCAGCAGACACCGAGGGATCGGCAGGGGGCCGAACACCGGGGAGCTGTTTTTT.

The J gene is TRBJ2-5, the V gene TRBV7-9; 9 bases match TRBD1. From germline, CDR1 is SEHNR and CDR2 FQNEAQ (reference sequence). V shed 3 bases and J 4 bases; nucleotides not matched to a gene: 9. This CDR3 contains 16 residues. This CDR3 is CASSFRGQGITETQYF. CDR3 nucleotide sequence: TGTGCCAGCAGCTTTAGGGGACAGGGAATAACAGAGACCCAGTACTTC.

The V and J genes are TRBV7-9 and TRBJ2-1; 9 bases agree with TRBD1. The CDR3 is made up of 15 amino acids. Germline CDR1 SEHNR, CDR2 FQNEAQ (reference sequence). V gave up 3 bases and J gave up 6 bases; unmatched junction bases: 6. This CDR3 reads CASSFTGGLGNEQFF. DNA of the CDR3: TGTGCCAGCAGCTTCACAGGGGGCCTCGGCAATGAGCAGTTCTTC.

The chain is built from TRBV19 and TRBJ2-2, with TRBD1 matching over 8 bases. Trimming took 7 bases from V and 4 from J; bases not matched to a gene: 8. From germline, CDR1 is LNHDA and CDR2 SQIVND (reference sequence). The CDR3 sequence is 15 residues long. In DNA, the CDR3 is TGTGCCAGTAACCCCCAGGGGGCGCCCACCGGGGAGCTGTTTTTT. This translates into CASNPQGAPTGELFF.

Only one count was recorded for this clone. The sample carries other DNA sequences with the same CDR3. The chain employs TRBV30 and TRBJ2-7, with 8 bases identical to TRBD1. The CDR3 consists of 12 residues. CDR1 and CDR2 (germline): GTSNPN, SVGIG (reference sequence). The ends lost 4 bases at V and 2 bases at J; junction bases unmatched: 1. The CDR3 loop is CAWNRGTYEQYF. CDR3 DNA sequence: TGTGCCTGGAACAGGGGGACCTACGAGCAGTACTTC. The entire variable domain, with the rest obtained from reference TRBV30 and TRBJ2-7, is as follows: SQTIHQWPATLVQPVGSPLSLECTVEGTSNPNLYWYRQAAGRGLQLLFYSVGIGQISSEVPQNLSASRPQDRQFILSSKKLLLSDSGFYLCAWNRGTYEQYFGPGTRLTVT.

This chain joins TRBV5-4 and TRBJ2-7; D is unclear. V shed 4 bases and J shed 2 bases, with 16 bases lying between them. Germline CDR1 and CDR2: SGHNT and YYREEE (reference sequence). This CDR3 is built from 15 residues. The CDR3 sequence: CASSKSDGLPYEQYF. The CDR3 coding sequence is TGTGCCAGCAGCAAATCGGACGGCCTTCCCTACGAGCAGTACTTC.